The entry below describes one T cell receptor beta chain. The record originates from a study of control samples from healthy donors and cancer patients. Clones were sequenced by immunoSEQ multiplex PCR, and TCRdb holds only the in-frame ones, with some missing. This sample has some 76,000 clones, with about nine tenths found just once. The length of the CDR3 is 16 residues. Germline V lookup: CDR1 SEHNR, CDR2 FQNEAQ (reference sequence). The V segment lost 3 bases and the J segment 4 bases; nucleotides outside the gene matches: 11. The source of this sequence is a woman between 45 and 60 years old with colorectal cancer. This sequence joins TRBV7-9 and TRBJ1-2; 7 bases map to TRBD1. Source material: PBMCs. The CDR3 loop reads CASSFSQGGAGYGYTF. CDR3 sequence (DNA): TGTGCCAGCAGCTTTTCACAAGGGGGCGCCGGCTATGGCTACACCTTC.